This T cell receptor (beta chain) was observed in a study of T cell repertoires in cytomegalovirus infection. Study-level background: In public TCR beta signatures, there were indications of both CMV infection and matching HLA type.

Via MiXCR, TCRdb re-called the reads, giving one row per CDR3 protein. The table shows approximately 750,000 distinct CDR3 sequences, with roughly 35% occurring only once. As to this clonotype: Its specificity is unknown.

General study findings and limits: Cumulative public TCR beta family frequency identified carriers of CMV plus the relevant HLA. The study found HLA-C-restricted CMV-specific TCR beta clonotypes dominating the ex vivo response.

The CDR3 totals 14 residues. V lost 1 base and J 5 bases, leaving 8 bases between the germline ends. Germline V gene sequence: CDR1 LGHNA, CDR2 YNFKEQ. What was sequenced was PBMCs. The V call is TRBV4-2, the J call TRBJ2-2; D is ambiguous. The receptor was isolated from a human donor in good health (CMV status not recorded). Some clones in this sample may be carry-over from other donors' samples. CDR3 residues: CASSQGLGTGELFF. The CDR3 nucleotides are TGTGCCAGCAGCCAAGGTCTTGGAACCGGGGAGCTGTTTTTT.